This TCR beta chain came from a study of blood T cell repertoires in COVID-19 (dated by TCRdb to 2020 to 2022). About the study as a whole: The collaborator samples originated in the United States, Italy and Spain and spanned the acute and convalescent phases of COVID-19. The prospective study material was composed of cDNA or gDNA derived from T cells, B-cell-depleted T cells, or PBMCs. Deeply sampled blood TCRbeta repertoires from subjects exposed to, actively infected with, or recovered from COVID-19 were included in the dataset. The repertoires were released in a freely available public database intended as a resource for research on the immune response to SARS-CoV-2. Samples were obtained from the ongoing ImmuneRACE study (first 160 participants) and from 1,254 subjects provided by 6 global collaborators. Nearly every sample came with metadata listing a de-identified subject ID, COVID-19 status, age in years and sex. HLA class I and class II types, where available, came from metadata supplied by the sample provider rather than from assay-based typing.

Each collaborating institution followed its own protocols to collect whole blood in K2EDTA tubes. For TCRbeta analysis, collaborators shipped samples in one of three forms: frozen whole blood, isolated PBMCs, or DNA extracted from either of those sample types. TCRbeta CDR3 regions were amplified from genomic DNA by means of the immunoSEQ Assay, a bias-controlled multiplex PCR. The source study handled its data this way. Nucleated cell counts per sample were estimated from amplification of reference gene primers within the assay. To quantify the absolute abundance of each unique TCRbeta CDR3 rearrangement, sequence reads were collapsed and filtered. For each sample, productive Simpson clonality was calculated by taking the square root of Simpson's diversity index across productive rearrangements. TCRdb re-hosts the immuneACCESS table, in-frame sequences only. Its copies lack some clones; in the studies checked, an unresolved V gene accounts for under half of them, and the cause for the rest is not known. For V, J and clone size, that table is used; D and trimming come from the DNA. The sample yields roughly 100,000 clones; 70% to 90% were counted once. Clones ranked in the top ten supply 9.5% to 10% of the sample.

From a lookup of the germline V gene, CDR1 and CDR2 are KGHSH and LQKENI. V is pruned by 2 bases and J by 5 bases, leaving 8 bases of the junction without a gene match. From the cysteine through the phenylalanine, the CDR3 covers 15 amino acids. CDR3 DNA is the only sequence kept; it has 45 bases, read in frame from the first base. As to this clone: Its antigen has not been determined. Per-base qualities were not stored, and no clone one base away is much larger.

Study-wide conclusions, independent of this receptor: How much clinical and demographic metadata was included differed by source and by participant, and the metadata was provided uncurated.

Sequencing input: peripheral blood. The origin of this receptor is a man aged 35-49 years with active or convalescent COVID-19. The rearrangement combines TRBV18 with TRBJ1-1; TRBD1 agrees with 7 junctional bases. CDR3 region: CASSPVRGPGTEAFF. The DNA is TGTGCCAGCTCACCAGTGAGGGGGCCCGGAACTGAAGCTTTCTTT.